These T cell receptor beta chains were read from a single sample in a study of tumor-infiltrating lymphocytes in primary liver carcinoma. TCRdb reprocessed the multiplex PCR reads via MiXCR and lists one record per CDR3 protein. The data show some 38,000 distinct CDR3 sequences, just under 75% seen once. What was sequenced was liver tumor tissue from sampling region 4. The receptors derive from a middle-aged man with primary liver carcinoma and hepatitis B virus infection. The CDR3 runs from the conserved cysteine through the conserved F or W. A D gene is named only where the DNA matches it firmly. Clone size is stated in some rows and not others, as once, few, many or a class when expanded.

-,14,TRBV18,TRBJ1-4,-,CANSPIQANEKLFF,TGTGCCAACTCACCAATACAGGCTAATGAAAAACTGTTTTTT
TRBD1,15,TRBV29-1,TRBJ1-2,few,CSVAPRLQGAFGHTF,TGCAGCGTGGCCCCCCGCCTACAGGGGGCTTTCGGCCACACCTTC
-,14,TRBV28,TRBJ1-2,many,CASSLAGHLYGYTF,TGTGCCAGCAGTTTAGCGGGACACCTCTATGGCTACACCTTC
-,12,TRBV29-1,TRBJ2-7,-,CCVDGIWYEQYF,TGCTGCGTTGACGGGATATGGTACGAGCAGTACTTC
-,12,TRBV7-8,TRBJ1-1,-,CASSLEAGEAFF,TGTGCCAGCAGCTTGGAGGCGGGCGAAGCTTTCTTT
-,13,TRBV6-5,TRBJ2-7,-,CARIGLVGGEQYF,TGTGCTAGAATCGGACTAGTTGGGGGCGAGCAATACTTC
-,14,TRBV11-2,TRBJ1-4,-,CTSSLDLGGLRPFF,TGTACCAGCAGCTTAGATCTTGGGGGTCTCAGGCCGTTTTTT
-,16,TRBV7-9,TRBJ2-2,-,CASSSVLNGWTGELFF,TGTGCCAGCAGCTCAGTTCTTAATGGTTGGACCGGGGAGCTGTTTTTT
TRBD1,15,TRBV11-1,TRBJ2-3,few,CASSQPGQLTDTQYF,TGTGCCAGCAGCCAGCCGGGACAGCTTACAGATACGCAGTATTTT
TRBD1,17,TRBV11-2,TRBJ1-2,-,CASSNPGQISRSYGHTF,TGTGCCAGCAGCAACCCGGGACAGATCTCAAGATCCTATGGCCACACCTTC